The T cell receptor (beta chain) under discussion was sequenced for a study of identical twins (dated by TCRdb to about 2016). Study-wide context: TCR alpha and beta repertoires from monozygotic twins, unrelated adults of various ages and cord blood were deep-sequenced to test whether fetal clonotypes persist. To rule out contamination, replicate twin experiments were performed at different times with different library preparation protocols. The research as a whole found: Because the same donors could not be followed over many years, the conclusions relied on cross-sectional statistical analysis. In monozygotic twins, recombination models systematically underestimated out-of-frame TCR alpha sharing, but the models matched the sharing seen between unrelated individuals. Compared with coincidental sharing between unrelated individuals, out-of-frame TCR alpha sequences shared between twins showed an excess of sequences with low generation probability. Invariant T cells such as MAIT and iNKT could partly confound zero-insertion analyses, although diverse VJ usage argued against such confounding for most clonotypes. The excess sharing between twins in beta out-of-frame sequences was weaker because fewer shared sequences reduced the signal-to-noise ratio. Fewer insertions were carried by abundant cord blood beta clonotypes, a similar but weaker trend appeared in young adult naive repertoires, and no such trend appeared in memory repertoires.

A note on this clonotype: No cognate antigen has been identified for it. Qualities for individual bases were not recorded, and no much larger clone is one base off.

Library generation was performed with 5' RACE. Instrument used: Illumina HiSeq 2000. A universal primer binding site was added through template switching, and the final cDNA carried a unique molecular identifier so that TCR cDNA molecules could be counted accurately. First-strand cDNA for TCR alpha and beta chains was synthesized from specific primers in the conserved constant-segment region. To control for contamination, every cDNA library carried two barcodes: a SMART-Mk sample barcode plus Illumina barcodes. TruSeq adapter sequences along with Illumina sample barcodes were introduced in two successive PCR steps. Sequencing of the TCR alpha and beta cDNA libraries was done on the Illumina HiSeq platform using custom primers. Per the original workflow: MiGEC processed the raw reads to extract unique molecular identifiers, while MiXCR was used to determine the CDR3 positions. Recombination models were inferred per individual with the repgenHMM and IGoR tools using an EM algorithm. The tcR package in R was used for shared clonotype analysis, with sharing normalized by the product of cloneset sizes. To study raw recombination free of thymic and clonal selection effects, out-of-frame nonproductive sequences were analyzed. TCRdb took the public reads, trimmed them with fastp at Q25, ran MiXCR for clone calling and kept in-frame beta chains. For every CDR3 protein sequence, its rows merge into one entry that carries the most common genes and DNA. TCRdb, not the authors, supplied the V and J calls. This sample is represented by around 500,000 distinct CDR3 sequences; 14% of them were singletons. The ten largest clones take up about 0.54% of the sample.

All donors were healthy Caucasians. The twin cohort consisted of three pairs of female monozygotic twins, all aged roughly 18 to 29 years. CD4+ and CD8+ T cell populations were isolated with positive isolation kits from Invitrogen. V loses 3 bases, J loses 1 base, and the germline ends lie 18 bases apart. CDR1 and CDR2 (SEHNR, FQNEAQ) derive from the germline V gene (reference sequence). The CDR3 runs 17 residues from the cysteine to the phenylalanine. The CDR3 DNA has 51 bases and is translated from base 1. This same sample was also taken into another study, of yellow fever vaccine responses in identical twins. As that second paper reports: According to the authors, in identical twins the way T cells responded to vaccination appeared partly convergent and partly personalized. In identical twins, the study followed T cell clones that responded to the vaccine with precision.

This sequence uses TRBV7-9 and TRBJ2-5; TRBD2 is perhaps the D gene, given 6 matching bases. The source of this sequence is a woman aged 18-35 years in good health. The sequenced sample consisted of CD4+ T cells sorted from blood. Here the CDR3 is given as CASSFQSGTVGQETQYF. At the DNA level, the sequence is TGTGCCAGCAGCTTCCAATCCGGGACTGTAGGCCAAGAGACCCAGTACTTC.